Sequencing of this T cell receptor beta chain was carried out in a study of blood T cells in healthy people across ages. A J-beta primer mix and a sample-barcoded 5' primer were used in a second PCR of about 7 to 11 cycles. Sequencing yielded, for each sample, at least 2.5 million paired-end reads carrying CDR3. TCRdb reprocessed the 5' RACE reads with MiXCR, giving one entry per CDR3 protein. The sample includes over a million distinct CDR3 sequences, more than 40% seen only once; the top ten take about 19%. Each sample used at least 7 million PBMCs. The germline V gene has CDR1 MNHEY and CDR2 SMNVEV (reference sequence). The CDR3 runs 16 residues. V shed 4 bases, J shed 3 bases, and the junction held 9 bases outside the gene matches.

Input material: blood. The receptor was derived from a woman aged 60-70 years in good health. The chain uses TRBV27 and TRBJ2-7; 10 bases agree with TRBD1. CDR3 nucleotides: TGTGCCAGCAGTTCCGGGACAGGGGAAATTCTCTACGAGCAGTACTTC. Its protein product is CASSSGTGEILYEQYF.